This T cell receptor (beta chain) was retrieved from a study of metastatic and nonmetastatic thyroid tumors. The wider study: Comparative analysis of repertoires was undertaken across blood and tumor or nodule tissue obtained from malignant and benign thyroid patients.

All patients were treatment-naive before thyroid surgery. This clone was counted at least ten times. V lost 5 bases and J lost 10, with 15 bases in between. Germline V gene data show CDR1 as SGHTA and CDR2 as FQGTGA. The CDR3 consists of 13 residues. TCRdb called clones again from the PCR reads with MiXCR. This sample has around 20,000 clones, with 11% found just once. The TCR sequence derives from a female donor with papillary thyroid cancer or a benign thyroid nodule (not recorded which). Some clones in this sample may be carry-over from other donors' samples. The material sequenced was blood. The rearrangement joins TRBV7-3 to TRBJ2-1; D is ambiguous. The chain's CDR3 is CASSPQALGEQFF. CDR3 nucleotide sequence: TGTGCCAGCAGCCCCCAGGCCCTCGGAGAGCAGTTCTTC.